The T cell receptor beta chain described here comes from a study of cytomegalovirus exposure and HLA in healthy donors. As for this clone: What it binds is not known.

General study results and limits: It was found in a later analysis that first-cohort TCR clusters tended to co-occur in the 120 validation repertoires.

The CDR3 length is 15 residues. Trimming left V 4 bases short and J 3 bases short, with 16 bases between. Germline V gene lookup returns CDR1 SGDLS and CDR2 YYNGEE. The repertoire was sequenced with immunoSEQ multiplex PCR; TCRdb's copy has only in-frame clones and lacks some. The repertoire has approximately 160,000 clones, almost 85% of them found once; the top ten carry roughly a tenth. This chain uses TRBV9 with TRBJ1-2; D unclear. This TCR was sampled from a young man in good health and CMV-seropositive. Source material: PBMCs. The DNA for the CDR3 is TGTGCCAGCAGCCCCCCCGGGGTTCGGGACTATGGCTACACCTTC. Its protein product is CASSPPGVRDYGYTF.